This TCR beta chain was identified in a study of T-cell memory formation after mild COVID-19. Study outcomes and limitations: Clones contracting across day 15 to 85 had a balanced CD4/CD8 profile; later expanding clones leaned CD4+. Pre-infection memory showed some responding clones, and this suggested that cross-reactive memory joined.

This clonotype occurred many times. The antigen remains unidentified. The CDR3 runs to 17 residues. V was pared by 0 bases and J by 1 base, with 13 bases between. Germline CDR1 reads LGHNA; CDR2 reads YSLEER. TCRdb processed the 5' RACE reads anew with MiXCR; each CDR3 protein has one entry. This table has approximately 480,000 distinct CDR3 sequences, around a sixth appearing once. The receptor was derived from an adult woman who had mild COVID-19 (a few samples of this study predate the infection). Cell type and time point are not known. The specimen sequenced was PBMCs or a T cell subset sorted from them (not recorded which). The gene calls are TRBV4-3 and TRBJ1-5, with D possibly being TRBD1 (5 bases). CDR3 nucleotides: TGCGCCAGCAGCCAAGATCGGGCGCCAGGGAGCAATCAGCCCCAGCATTTT. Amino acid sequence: CASSQDRAPGSNQPQHF.